This TCR beta chain comes out of a study of T-cell memory formation after mild COVID-19. Study results and limitations: For contracting clones, CD4+ ones sat mainly in CM and EM, CD8+ in EMRA. Clones that contracted from day 15 to 85 were balanced CD4/CD8, while later expanders leaned CD4+.

Only a few counts were recorded for this clonotype. Its specificity is not known. TCR alpha and TCR beta cDNA libraries carrying sample barcodes and UMIs were produced by 5'RACE using constant-segment primers. TCRdb analysed the 5' RACE reads with MiXCR anew, one entry per CDR3 protein. This sample carries just over 300,000 distinct CDR3 sequences, 15% to 20% of them seen once, and the ten largest clones take around a fifth. The specimen was PBMCs or a T cell subset sorted from them (not recorded which). The receptor was isolated from a young man who had mild COVID-19 (a few samples of this study predate the infection). Cell type and time point are not known.

CDR3 nucleotide sequence: TGTGCCAGCAGTTCAGGCACCGGGACAGGCACAGATACGCAGTATTTT. This translates into CASSSGTGTGTDTQYF. V gene TRBV12-3 or TRBV12-4 combines with J gene TRBJ2-3, with 7 bases identical to TRBD1. This CDR3 region has 16 residues. J was trimmed by 1 base and V by 4 bases; bases with no gene match: 8.